Listed below are T cell receptor beta chains from one sample, sequenced in a study of T cell changes during pregnancy in multiple sclerosis. Some clones are missing from TCRdb's copy, which holds only in-frame ones; the method was immunoSEQ multiplex PCR. The profile shows 90,000 to 95,000 clones, around 93% of them singletons. The material sequenced was peripheral blood, taken before pregnancy. Receptors were obtained from a female donor with multiple sclerosis, enrolled in a pregnancy study. Each CDR3 is given with its conserved first and last residue. The D gene is left open where the match is weak. Some rows have no size entry. The others give once, few or many, or a class for an expanded clone.

clone size: NA; V gene: TRBV7-2; D gene: TRBD2; J gene: TRBJ2-3; CDR3 DNA: TGTGCCAGCAGACTAGCGGGAGGCGGGGATACGCAGTATTTT; CDR3 protein: CASRLAGGGDTQYF
clone size: NA; V gene: TRBV19; D gene: NA; J gene: TRBJ1-1; CDR3 DNA: TGTGCCAGTAGTACCGACATCTTGAACACTGAAGCTTTCTTT; CDR3 protein: CASSTDILNTEAFF
clone size: NA; V gene: TRBV19; D gene: NA; J gene: TRBJ1-5; CDR3 DNA: TGTGCCAGTAGCTCCGACAGTTACAATCAGCCCCAGCATTTT; CDR3 protein: CASSSDSYNQPQHF
clone size: NA; V gene: TRBV2; D gene: TRBD1; J gene: TRBJ1-1; CDR3 DNA: TGTGCCAGCAGTCTAAACGAGGACAGGGGACTACCGACGAACACTGAAGCTTTCTTT; CDR3 protein: CASSLNEDRGLPTNTEAFF
clone size: NA; V gene: TRBV10-3; D gene: TRBD1; J gene: TRBJ1-3; CDR3 DNA: TGTGCCATCAGTGAGACAGGGGAGGGAAACACCATATATTTT; CDR3 protein: CAISETGEGNTIYF
clone size: NA; V gene: TRBV5-8; D gene: TRBD1; J gene: TRBJ2-6; CDR3 DNA: TGTGCCAGCAGCTGGGCGACAGGGGAAAGCTCTGGGGCCAACGTCCTGACTTTC; CDR3 protein: CASSWATGESSGANVLTF
clone size: NA; V gene: TRBV27; D gene: TRBD2; J gene: TRBJ2-7; CDR3 DNA: TGTGCCAGCAGTTTTTTGGTAGCGGGAGGGCCCTACGAGCAGTACTTC; CDR3 protein: CASSFLVAGGPYEQYF
clone size: NA; V gene: TRBV18; D gene: NA; J gene: TRBJ2-7; CDR3 DNA: TGTGCCACTTCGTCGGGTGGGGAGCAGTACTTC; CDR3 protein: CATSSGGEQYF
clone size: once; V gene: TRBV7-2; D gene: TRBD2; J gene: TRBJ2-3; CDR3 DNA: TGTGCCAGCAGCCGAAAGCTAGCGGGGGTTCCCAACACAGATACGCAGTATTTT; CDR3 protein: CASSRKLAGVPNTDTQYF
clone size: NA; V gene: TRBV6-1; D gene: NA; J gene: TRBJ1-2; CDR3 DNA: TGTGCCAGCAGTGAAGCAGGCAAATCGACTGGTGGCTACACCTTC; CDR3 protein: CASSEAGKSTGGYTF
clone size: NA; V gene: TRBV6-4; D gene: TRBD1; J gene: TRBJ2-7; CDR3 DNA: TGTGCCAGCAGTGAATTGGGACAGGGTAACTCCTACGAGCAGTACTTC; CDR3 protein: CASSELGQGNSYEQYF
clone size: NA; V gene: TRBV29-1; D gene: NA; J gene: TRBJ2-7; CDR3 DNA: TGCAGCGTCCAAAGGGATGGAGGGTCCTACGAGCAGTACTTC; CDR3 protein: CSVQRDGGSYEQYF
clone size: NA; V gene: TRBV5-1; D gene: TRBD1; J gene: TRBJ1-2; CDR3 DNA: TGCGCCAGCAGCTTGGGAGACAGGGGACCCTATGGCTACACCTTC; CDR3 protein: CASSLGDRGPYGYTF
clone size: NA; V gene: TRBV6-6; D gene: TRBD1; J gene: TRBJ1-3; CDR3 DNA: TGTGCCAGCAGTTTGGGACAGGGGTTGGACACCATATATTTT; CDR3 protein: CASSLGQGLDTIYF
clone size: NA; V gene: TRBV7-9; D gene: TRBD2; J gene: TRBJ2-5; CDR3 DNA: TGTGCCAGCAGCTTAAAACGCGGCGGGAGAGGTATTACGGAGACCCAGTACTTC; CDR3 protein: CASSLKRGGRGITETQYF
clone size: NA; V gene: TRBV30; D gene: NA; J gene: TRBJ2-4; CDR3 DNA: TGTGCCTGGACAGGGTTGAAATGGTTTGTCAAAAACATTCAGTACTTC; CDR3 protein: CAWTGLKWFVKNIQYF
clone size: NA; V gene: TRBV6-1; D gene: NA; J gene: TRBJ2-3; CDR3 DNA: TGTGCCAGCAGTGAAACCCAGCGGGATACGCAGTATTTT; CDR3 protein: CASSETQRDTQYF
clone size: NA; V gene: TRBV30; D gene: TRBD1; J gene: TRBJ2-3; CDR3 DNA: TGTGCCTCCGACAGGGATGAGAGCACAGATACGCAGTATTTT; CDR3 protein: CASDRDESTDTQYF
clone size: NA; V gene: TRBV11-2; D gene: NA; J gene: TRBJ2-1; CDR3 DNA: TGTGCCAGCAGCCCTCTCAGCGCGGGGGCTAATGAGCAGTTCTTC; CDR3 protein: CASSPLSAGANEQFF
clone size: NA; V gene: TRBV29-1; D gene: NA; J gene: TRBJ1-1; CDR3 DNA: TGCAGCGCACAGGGCGGCACTGAAGCTTTCTTT; CDR3 protein: CSAQGGTEAFF
clone size: once; V gene: TRBV6-1; D gene: NA; J gene: TRBJ1-1; CDR3 DNA: TGTGCCAGCCTCTGGAGGGGTATGAACACTGAAGCTTTCTTT; CDR3 protein: CASLWRGMNTEAFF
clone size: NA; V gene: TRBV7-9; D gene: NA; J gene: TRBJ2-1; CDR3 DNA: TGTGCCAGCAGCTTGGAGACTCTCCTCTTC; CDR3 protein: CASSLETLLF
clone size: NA; V gene: TRBV6-5; D gene: NA; J gene: TRBJ1-1; CDR3 DNA: TGTGCCAGTTTCGGGACAAGGAACACTGAAGCTTTCTTT; CDR3 protein: CASFGTRNTEAFF
clone size: once; V gene: TRBV15; D gene: TRBD1; J gene: TRBJ1-2; CDR3 DNA: TGTGCCACCGGTTACAGGGGGGTCTATGGCTACACCTTC; CDR3 protein: CATGYRGVYGYTF
clone size: once; V gene: TRBV7-2; D gene: TRBD1; J gene: TRBJ1-6; CDR3 DNA: TGTGCCAGCAGCTTAGCAATTGCAGGGGGCTCCTATAATTCACCCCTCCACTTT; CDR3 protein: CASSLAIAGGSYNSPLHF
clone size: NA; V gene: TRBV7-3; D gene: NA; J gene: TRBJ1-5; CDR3 DNA: TGTGCCAGCAGCTTTGACTCGGGTAGAGGCCAGCCCCAGCATTTT; CDR3 protein: CASSFDSGRGQPQHF
clone size: NA; V gene: TRBV5-1; D gene: TRBD2; J gene: TRBJ2-5; CDR3 DNA: TGCGCCAGCAGCTTGGAAGGAAGCGGGAGGACCCAGTACTTC; CDR3 protein: CASSLEGSGRTQYF
clone size: NA; V gene: TRBV5-5; D gene: TRBD1; J gene: TRBJ1-2; CDR3 DNA: TGTGCCAGCAGCACCGAACCACAGGGGCAGGATGGCTACACCTTC; CDR3 protein: CASSTEPQGQDGYTF
clone size: NA; V gene: TRBV6-1; D gene: TRBD1; J gene: TRBJ2-7; CDR3 DNA: TGTGCCAGCAGTGAACTTTCGACAGGGGCGTCATACGAGCAGTACTTC; CDR3 protein: CASSELSTGASYEQYF
clone size: NA; V gene: TRBV7-6; D gene: NA; J gene: TRBJ1-3; CDR3 DNA: TGTGCCAGCAGCCACCGGCAGGGCCGCAGCTCTGGAAACACCATATATTTT; CDR3 protein: CASSHRQGRSSGNTIYF
clone size: NA; V gene: TRBV4-2; D gene: TRBD1; J gene: TRBJ1-2; CDR3 DNA: TGTGCCAGCAGCCGGGGACCGGGACAGACGCTCCTTGACTATGGCTACACCTTC; CDR3 protein: CASSRGPGQTLLDYGYTF
clone size: NA; V gene: TRBV30; D gene: TRBD2; J gene: TRBJ2-5; CDR3 DNA: TGTGCCTGGAGTGGCGGGGGCCAAGAGACCCAGTACTTC; CDR3 protein: CAWSGGGQETQYF
clone size: NA; V gene: TRBV7-6; D gene: TRBD1; J gene: TRBJ2-7; CDR3 DNA: TGTGCCAGCAGCTTAGAGGGGCGGAGGACAGGCCAGTACTTC; CDR3 protein: CASSLEGRRTGQYF
clone size: NA; V gene: TRBV18; D gene: TRBD1; J gene: TRBJ2-1; CDR3 DNA: TGTGCCAGCTCACCACCGGGCTGGACAGGCAACAATGAGCAGTTCTTC; CDR3 protein: CASSPPGWTGNNEQFF
clone size: once; V gene: TRBV28; D gene: TRBD2; J gene: TRBJ2-7; CDR3 DNA: TGTGCCAGCAGTTTAGGGGGACTAGCGGGAGGGGTCTACGAGCAGTACTTC; CDR3 protein: CASSLGGLAGGVYEQYF
clone size: NA; V gene: TRBV5-1; D gene: TRBD2; J gene: TRBJ2-3; CDR3 DNA: TGCGCCAGCAGCTTGAGGACTAGCGGGGGGCGGGATACGCAGTATTTT; CDR3 protein: CASSLRTSGGRDTQYF
clone size: NA; V gene: TRBV6-1; D gene: NA; J gene: TRBJ1-3; CDR3 DNA: TGTGCCAGCAGCTCCCCGGTTGCGGGAGGAAACACCATATATTTT; CDR3 protein: CASSSPVAGGNTIYF
clone size: NA; V gene: TRBV7-2; D gene: TRBD1; J gene: TRBJ1-3; CDR3 DNA: TGTGCCAGCAGCCCCCGGACAGGACCCTTAACGGGAAACACCATATATTTT; CDR3 protein: CASSPRTGPLTGNTIYF
clone size: NA; V gene: TRBV9; D gene: NA; J gene: TRBJ2-7; CDR3 DNA: TGTGCCAGCACCCCCACCGGACAGTCCTCCTACGAGCAGTACTTC; CDR3 protein: CASTPTGQSSYEQYF
clone size: NA; V gene: TRBV27; D gene: TRBD1; J gene: TRBJ2-6; CDR3 DNA: TGTGCCAGCAGTTCCTACCAGGGGGCCCAAAGCTCTGGGGCCAACGTCCTGACTTTC; CDR3 protein: CASSSYQGAQSSGANVLTF
clone size: NA; V gene: TRBV21-1; D gene: NA; J gene: TRBJ1-1; CDR3 DNA: TGTGCCAGCAGCGAGAGGTGGAGGTCTGAAGCTTTCTTT; CDR3 protein: CASSERWRSEAFF
clone size: NA; V gene: TRBV5-8; D gene: NA; J gene: TRBJ2-3; CDR3 DNA: TGTGCCAGCAGTTGGGGGAGGCCGGATACGCAGTATTTT; CDR3 protein: CASSWGRPDTQYF
clone size: NA; V gene: TRBV18; D gene: NA; J gene: TRBJ2-1; CDR3 DNA: TGTGCCAGCTCACAAGGATCGAGCCTGCCGACGACAGGCCATGAGCAGTTCTTC; CDR3 protein: CASSQGSSLPTTGHEQFF
clone size: NA; V gene: TRBV12-5; D gene: TRBD1; J gene: TRBJ2-7; CDR3 DNA: TGTGCTAGTGGTTTTAAGGCAGGGGGATATGCCGAGCAGTACTTC; CDR3 protein: CASGFKAGGYAEQYF